This T cell receptor (beta chain) emerged from a study of cytomegalovirus exposure and HLA in healthy donors. Whole-study results and caveats: The classifier reportedly diagnosed cytomegalovirus status with high specificity and sensitivity. Testing in vitro showed a few CMV-associated chains specific for CMV antigens.

CDR1 is SEHNR, CDR2 FQNEAQ, per germline (reference sequence). This CDR3 has 14 residues. PCR amplification relied on 60 Vbeta primers (plus 13 Jbeta primers). Sequencing used immunoSEQ multiplex PCR; TCRdb keeps in-frame clones, though not all of them. The sample lists 95,000 to 100,000 clones; under 85% were seen once. A remark on this clone: Its antigen remains unidentified.

The chain recombines TRBV7-9 with TRBJ2-5; 7 bases agree with TRBD2. The J call could be wrong; TRBJ2-7 is a better fit for the DNA end. This clonotype was obtained from a woman in her thirties or forties in good health and CMV-seronegative. Sample: PBMCs. The CDR3 here is CASSPGGGIHEQYF. The CDR3 bases are TGTGCCAGCAGCCCTGGGGGGGGGATCCACGAGCAGTACTTC.